This T cell receptor (beta chain) was recorded in a study of PD-1 blockade in classical Hodgkin lymphoma. The CDR3 spans 15 residues. Germline V gives CDR1 MNHNS, CDR2 SASEGT. Stated time point: cycle 4 day 1 (C4D1), after 6 weeks of nivolumab. Every patient experienced relapse after autologous stem cell transplantation, and brentuximab vedotin exposure varied. Only in-frame clones appear in the TCRdb table, and some are missing; sequencing was by immunoSEQ multiplex PCR. Among fewer than 55,000 clones, approximately 80% were seen once, and the ten largest hold under 20%. A remark on this clone: Germline is not matched at one junction end, which may reflect a read error.

This sequence was found in a human donor with classical Hodgkin lymphoma. The sequencing here drew on peripheral blood mononuclear cells (PBMCs), taken before the fourth cycle of nivolumab. The chain employs TRBV6-1 and TRBJ1-2; D is possibly TRBD1 (6 bases). CDR3 sequence: CASREGVGGVYGYTF. The CDR3 nucleotides are TGTGCCAGCAGAGAAGGAGTAGGGGGTGTCTATGGCTACACCTTC.